The rows below give T cell receptor beta chains drawn from one sample of a study of blood T cell repertoires in COVID-19. Sequencing was performed with immunoSEQ multiplex PCR; in TCRdb, only in-frame clones are kept and a portion is missing. Seen here are roughly 250,000 clones, approximately 91% observed once, and the top ten hold approximately 2.5%. The sample comprised peripheral blood. The receptor set was obtained from a person under 30 with COVID-19, enrolled during active disease. CDR3s include the opening cysteine and the closing phenylalanine or tryptophan. D genes are given only for firm matches. For some rows the clone size is stated as once, few or many, or as a class when expanded; others skip it.

D gene	V gene	J gene	clone size	CDR3 DNA	CDR3 protein
TRBD1	TRBV3-1/TRBV3-2	TRBJ1-2	NA	TGTGCCAGCAGCCAAGACGACAGGGCTAACTATGGCTACACCTTC	CASSQDDRANYGYTF
NA	TRBV9	TRBJ2-6	once	TGTGCCAGCAGCGGCCGACCAGGGGTTGGCGCTGGGGCCAACGTCCTGACTTTC	CASSGRPGVGAGANVLTF
TRBD1	TRBV27	TRBJ2-1	NA	TGTGCCAGCAAACGGACAGGGATGGATGAGCAGTTCTTC	CASKRTGMDEQFF
NA	TRBV14	TRBJ1-5	NA	TGTGCCAGCAGCCATTATTCGACAGGACTTAACAATCAGCCCCAGCATTTT	CASSHYSTGLNNQPQHF
NA	TRBV2	TRBJ2-1	NA	TGTGCCAGCAGGGCCACGGGGGAAAGGGAGCAGTTCTTC	CASRATGEREQFF
TRBD1	TRBV18	TRBJ2-7	NA	TGTGCCAGCTCTGGGACAGGGGGGGACGAGCAGTACTTC	CASSGTGGDEQYF
TRBD1	TRBV7-8	TRBJ2-3	NA	TGTGCCAGCAGCTTAGGCAGGGGGCGGTCAACAGATACGCAGTATTTT	CASSLGRGRSTDTQYF
TRBD1	TRBV4-1	TRBJ2-2	NA	TGCGCCAGCAGCCAAGATTGGAACAGGGGGCTTGCCGGGGAGCTGTTTTTT	CASSQDWNRGLAGELFF
TRBD2	TRBV7-3	TRBJ2-7	once	TGTGCCGGCGGGGGATCGGGAGGGTACGAGCAGTACTTC	CAGGGSGGYEQYF
TRBD1	TRBV25-1	TRBJ1-6	NA	TGTGCCAGCAGCAGGGACAGGAATTCACCCCTCCACTTT	CASSRDRNSPLHF
NA	TRBV1	TRBJ2-3	NA	TGCACCAGCAGCCGGAGCAAACCCGAGGGGGGGACGCAGTATTTT	CTSSRSKPEGGTQYF
TRBD2	TRBV5-4	TRBJ2-3	NA	TGTGCCAGCAGCGCTAGCGGGGGGATCACAGATACGCAGTATTTT	CASSASGGITDTQYF
TRBD1	TRBV4-3	TRBJ1-5	NA	TGCGCCAGCAGCCAATCTTCGGACAGGGTTTATCAGCCCCAGCATTTT	CASSQSSDRVYQPQHF
NA	TRBV24-1	TRBJ2-5	NA	TGTGCCACCAGTGATTTTTACCCCAGCAGGTCCCAAGAGACCCAGTACTTC	CATSDFYPSRSQETQYF
NA	TRBV2	TRBJ2-7	NA	TGTGCCAGCAAAGCGGGTGGCTCCTACGAGCAGTACTTC	CASKAGGSYEQYF
TRBD2	TRBV27	TRBJ2-2	few	TGTGCCAGCATCTCCCTAGCGGGAGTCCACACCGGGGAGCTGTTTTTT	CASISLAGVHTGELFF
NA	TRBV19	TRBJ2-1	NA	TGTGCCAGTAGTTACATCTACAATGAGCAGTTCTTC	CASSYIYNEQFF
NA	TRBV3-1/TRBV3-2	TRBJ2-7	NA	TGTGCCAGCAGCCTATCCCGGGACTGGGACCACGAGCAGTACTTC	CASSLSRDWDHEQYF
TRBD1	TRBV4-1	TRBJ1-2	few	TGCGCCAGCAGCCAGCCGGGACAGGGGGCTGGGGGCTACACCTTC	CASSQPGQGAGGYTF
NA	TRBV20-1	TRBJ2-5	NA	TGCAGTGCTAGTAATGTACTAGTGGAGACCCAGTACTTC	CSASNVLVETQYF
NA	TRBV24-1	TRBJ2-3	NA	TGTGCCACCAGTGATTTAGGTCGGTCTAGGGACTTCACAGATACGCAGTATTTT	CATSDLGRSRDFTDTQYF
NA	TRBV7-8	TRBJ2-3	NA	TGTGCCAGCACTTTATCTAGCACAGATACGCAGTATTTT	CASTLSSTDTQYF
TRBD1	TRBV28	TRBJ1-4	NA	TGTGCCAGCAGCCCGGGACAGGGGAGTGAAAAACTGTTTTTT	CASSPGQGSEKLFF
TRBD2	TRBV12-3/TRBV12-4	TRBJ2-1	once	TGTGCCAGCATTGGACTAGCGGGCGAGGAGCAGTTCTTC	CASIGLAGEEQFF
TRBD1	TRBV27	TRBJ2-7	NA	TGTGCCAGCAGTTTATCGACGACAGGGGCGAGCTACGAGCAGTACTTC	CASSLSTTGASYEQYF
TRBD1	TRBV5-1	TRBJ1-4	NA	TGCGCCAGCAGCTCTCAGGGGGCCGGCGAAAAACTGTTTTTT	CASSSQGAGEKLFF